What follows is one T cell receptor beta chain and its context. Germline CDR1 is SEHNR and CDR2 is FQNEAQ (reference sequence). The CDR3 runs 11 residues. The V gene lost 8 bases and the J gene lost 3 bases, with 8 bases spanning the gap. The entry originates in a study of shared clonotypes between healthy human individuals. It was CD45RO-negative cells, positively selected for CCR7, that made up naive CD8 cells, with terminally differentiated effector memory CD45RA+ cells excluded. The protocol was immunoSEQ multiplex PCR, while the TCRdb copy is restricted to in-frame clones and leaves out a portion. The sample contains around 610,000 clones, 95% to 97% of which appear only once.

Sequenced: naive CD8+ T cells sorted from blood. This sequence was found in a woman aged 30 to 39 in good health. The V gene is TRBV7-9, the J gene TRBJ2-7; D unclear. DNA of the CDR3: TGTGCCAGCGGATCCAACTACGAGCAGTACTTC. Translation gives CASGSNYEQYF.